Listed below are T cell receptor beta chains from one sample, sequenced in a study of cytomegalovirus exposure and HLA in healthy donors. The protocol was immunoSEQ multiplex PCR, while the TCRdb copy is restricted to in-frame clones and leaves out a portion. The top ten hold approximately 1.3% of the sample, which has roughly 160,000 clones, 65% to 85% seen once. Material for sequencing was PBMCs. These TCRs come from a boy between 2 and 15 years old in good health and CMV-seronegative. Each CDR3 is given with its conserved first and last residue. The order of the fields is clone size, D gene, V gene, J gene, CDR3 DNA, CDR3 protein. A D gene is named only where the DNA matches it firmly. The size entry is marked missing in some rows and otherwise reads once, few, many or a size class.

clone size: -
D gene: -
V gene: TRBV14
J gene: TRBJ1-2
CDR3 DNA: TGTGCCAGCAGCCCCAGGGCAAGCGATGGCTACACCTTC
CDR3 protein: CASSPRASDGYTF

clone size: -
D gene: -
V gene: TRBV2
J gene: TRBJ2-6
CDR3 DNA: TGTGCCAGCAGTGTAAGGGGGATGACTGGGGCCAACGTCCTGACTTTC
CDR3 protein: CASSVRGMTGANVLTF

clone size: few
D gene: TRBD1
V gene: TRBV6-5
J gene: TRBJ1-2
CDR3 DNA: TGTGCCAGCAGCTCGTTGAGGACAGGGGTATATGGCTACACCTTC
CDR3 protein: CASSSLRTGVYGYTF

clone size: -
D gene: -
V gene: TRBV21-1
J gene: TRBJ2-2
CDR3 DNA: TGTGCCAGCAGCAAAGGGGCGACAGGGGTCGACACCGGGGAGCTGTTTTTT
CDR3 protein: CASSKGATGVDTGELFF

clone size: -
D gene: -
V gene: TRBV5-6
J gene: TRBJ2-1
CDR3 DNA: TGTGCCAGCAGCTTTGGGGGGAGCGGAAGAGACAATGAGCAGTTCTTC
CDR3 protein: CASSFGGSGRDNEQFF

clone size: -
D gene: TRBD2
V gene: TRBV6-1
J gene: TRBJ2-5
CDR3 DNA: TGTGCCAGCAGTGAATTAAGGCTAGCGGGAGGACTAGAGACCCAGTACTTC
CDR3 protein: CASSELRLAGGLETQYF

clone size: -
D gene: TRBD2
V gene: TRBV5-4
J gene: TRBJ2-3
CDR3 DNA: TGTGCCAGCAGCCCACTTGGGCGGGGGGGAGTCACAGATACGCAGTATTTT
CDR3 protein: CASSPLGRGGVTDTQYF

clone size: -
D gene: -
V gene: TRBV7-2
J gene: TRBJ1-1
CDR3 DNA: TGTGCCAGCAGCTTGGACAGCTCCGGCACTGAAGCTTTCTTT
CDR3 protein: CASSLDSSGTEAFF

clone size: -
D gene: TRBD2
V gene: TRBV7-8
J gene: TRBJ2-1
CDR3 DNA: TGTGCCAGCAGCTTAGTCCAGCGGGAGAACAATGAGCAGTTCTTC
CDR3 protein: CASSLVQRENNEQFF

clone size: -
D gene: -
V gene: TRBV2
J gene: TRBJ1-1
CDR3 DNA: TGTGCCAGCAGTCCCCAGGGGAACACTGAAGCTTTCTTT
CDR3 protein: CASSPQGNTEAFF

clone size: -
D gene: TRBD2
V gene: TRBV27
J gene: TRBJ2-1
CDR3 DNA: TGTGCCAGCAGGGGACTAGCGGGAGGTCACTACAATGAGCAGTTCTTC
CDR3 protein: CASRGLAGGHYNEQFF

clone size: once
D gene: TRBD1
V gene: TRBV4-1
J gene: TRBJ1-6
CDR3 DNA: TGCGCCAGCAGTATGGGCCTCGGGACAGGGGGACGGTCACCCCTCCACTTT
CDR3 protein: CASSMGLGTGGRSPLHF

clone size: few
D gene: TRBD2
V gene: TRBV11-2
J gene: TRBJ2-2
CDR3 DNA: TGTGCCAGCAGACGCGGACTAGCGGAGACCGGGGAGCTGTTTTTT
CDR3 protein: CASRRGLAETGELFF

clone size: -
D gene: -
V gene: TRBV4-1
J gene: TRBJ2-3
CDR3 DNA: TGCGCCAGCAGTGTTACACTAGCCCGCACAGATACGCAGTATTTT
CDR3 protein: CASSVTLARTDTQYF

clone size: few
D gene: -
V gene: TRBV6-1
J gene: TRBJ1-1
CDR3 DNA: TGTGCCAGCAGTATGGACATAATGAACACTGAAGCTTTCTTT
CDR3 protein: CASSMDIMNTEAFF

clone size: -
D gene: -
V gene: TRBV5-1
J gene: TRBJ2-1
CDR3 DNA: TGCGCCAGCGGGGCGGAGTTATCCTACAATGAGCAGTTCTTC
CDR3 protein: CASGAELSYNEQFF

clone size: -
D gene: -
V gene: TRBV27
J gene: TRBJ1-2
CDR3 DNA: TGTGCCAGCAAACTCCGAGAGGGTTCCGGCTACACCTTC
CDR3 protein: CASKLREGSGYTF

clone size: -
D gene: TRBD2
V gene: TRBV5-1
J gene: TRBJ2-3
CDR3 DNA: TGCGCCAGCAGCTTGAGACTAGCGGGGACTAGCACAGATACGCAGTATTTT
CDR3 protein: CASSLRLAGTSTDTQYF

clone size: -
D gene: -
V gene: TRBV11-2
J gene: TRBJ2-7
CDR3 DNA: TGTGCCAGCAGCTCTATTATGGGGCAGACCTACGAGCAGTACTTC
CDR3 protein: CASSSIMGQTYEQYF

clone size: -
D gene: -
V gene: TRBV10-2
J gene: TRBJ2-2
CDR3 DNA: TGCGCCAGCAGTGAGATTGGCCCATTGAACACCGGGGAGCTGTTTTTT
CDR3 protein: CASSEIGPLNTGELFF

clone size: -
D gene: -
V gene: TRBV29-1
J gene: TRBJ2-3
CDR3 DNA: TGCAGCGTTGGCGCCCTTTATAGCACAGATACGCAGTATTTT
CDR3 protein: CSVGALYSTDTQYF

clone size: once
D gene: TRBD2
V gene: TRBV7-2
J gene: TRBJ2-7
CDR3 DNA: TGTGCCAGCAGCTTAAGCCTCGCTTCTAGCGGTTACGAGCAGTACTTC
CDR3 protein: CASSLSLASSGYEQYF

clone size: -
D gene: -
V gene: TRBV6-5
J gene: TRBJ2-3
CDR3 DNA: TGTGCCAGCAGTCCGCCCGGGGATACGCAGTATTTT
CDR3 protein: CASSPPGDTQYF

clone size: few
D gene: -
V gene: TRBV19
J gene: TRBJ1-2
CDR3 DNA: TGTGCCAGTAGTCGGTATCTCGCGTCTAACTATGGCTACACCTTC
CDR3 protein: CASSRYLASNYGYTF

clone size: -
D gene: -
V gene: TRBV28
J gene: TRBJ1-2
CDR3 DNA: TGTGCCAGCAGACCCGGGATCCCTAAAGGCTACACCTTC
CDR3 protein: CASRPGIPKGYTF

clone size: few
D gene: -
V gene: TRBV29-1
J gene: TRBJ1-1
CDR3 DNA: TGCAGCGTTGGAGGGCTAGTGAACACTGAAGCTTTCTTT
CDR3 protein: CSVGGLVNTEAFF

clone size: -
D gene: -
V gene: TRBV2
J gene: TRBJ1-2
CDR3 DNA: TGTGCCAGCAGTGAAGGAGAGGCGGGGGGAAGTAAGGGCTACACCTTC
CDR3 protein: CASSEGEAGGSKGYTF

clone size: -
D gene: -
V gene: TRBV10-3
J gene: TRBJ1-3
CDR3 DNA: TGTGCCATCAGTGAGTCTAGGGGTCCTTCAGGAAACACCATATATTTT
CDR3 protein: CAISESRGPSGNTIYF

clone size: -
D gene: -
V gene: TRBV5-6
J gene: TRBJ2-5
CDR3 DNA: TGTGCCAGCAGCTCTTCCGGGGGAGAGACCCAGTACTTC
CDR3 protein: CASSSSGGETQYF

clone size: -
D gene: -
V gene: TRBV7-9
J gene: TRBJ1-1
CDR3 DNA: TGTGCCAGCAGTCTAGGGGCTGAAACTGAAGCTTTCTTT
CDR3 protein: CASSLGAETEAFF

clone size: -
D gene: TRBD1
V gene: TRBV4-3
J gene: TRBJ2-3
CDR3 DNA: TGCGCCAGCAGCCAAGGGGGACAGGGGGTAACAGATACGCAGTATTTT
CDR3 protein: CASSQGGQGVTDTQYF

clone size: -
D gene: TRBD1
V gene: TRBV19
J gene: TRBJ1-2
CDR3 DNA: TGTGCCAGTAGTATTAAGGCAGGGGGCGGTCGAGGCTACACCTTC
CDR3 protein: CASSIKAGGGRGYTF